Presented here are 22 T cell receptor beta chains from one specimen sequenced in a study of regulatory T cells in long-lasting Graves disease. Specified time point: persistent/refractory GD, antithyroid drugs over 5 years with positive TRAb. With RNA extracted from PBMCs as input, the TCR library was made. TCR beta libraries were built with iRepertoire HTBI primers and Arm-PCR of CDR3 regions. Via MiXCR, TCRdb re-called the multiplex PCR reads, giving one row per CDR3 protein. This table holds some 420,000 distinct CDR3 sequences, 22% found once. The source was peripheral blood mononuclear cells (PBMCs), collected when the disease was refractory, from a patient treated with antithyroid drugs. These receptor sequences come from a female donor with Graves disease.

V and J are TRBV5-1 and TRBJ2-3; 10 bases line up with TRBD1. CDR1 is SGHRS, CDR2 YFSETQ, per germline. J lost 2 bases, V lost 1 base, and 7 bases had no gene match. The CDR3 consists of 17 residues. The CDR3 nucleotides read TGCGCCAGCAGCTTGATTGGGACAGGGGACACCACAGATACGCAGTATTTT. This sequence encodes CASSLIGTGDTTDTQYF.

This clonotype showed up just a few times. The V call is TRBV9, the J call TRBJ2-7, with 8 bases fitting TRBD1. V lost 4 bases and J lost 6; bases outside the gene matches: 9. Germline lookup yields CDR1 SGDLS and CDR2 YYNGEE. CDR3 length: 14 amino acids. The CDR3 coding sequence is TGTGCCAGCAGCCAGGGGGCTTCGTCCGGCGAGCAGTACTTC. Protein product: CASSQGASSGEQYF.

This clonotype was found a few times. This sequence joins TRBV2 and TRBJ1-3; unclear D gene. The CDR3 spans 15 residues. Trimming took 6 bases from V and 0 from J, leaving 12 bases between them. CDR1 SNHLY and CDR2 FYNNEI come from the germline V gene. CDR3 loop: CASRTTADSGNTIYF. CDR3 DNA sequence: TGTGCCAGCAGAACAACAGCAGACTCTGGAAACACCATATATTTT.

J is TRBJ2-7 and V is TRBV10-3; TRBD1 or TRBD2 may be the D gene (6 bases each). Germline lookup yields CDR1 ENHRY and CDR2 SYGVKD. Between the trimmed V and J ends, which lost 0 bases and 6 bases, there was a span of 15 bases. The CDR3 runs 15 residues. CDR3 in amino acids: CAISESGRGLSEQYF. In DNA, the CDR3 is TGTGCCATCAGTGAGTCGGGCAGGGGACTGTCCGAGCAGTACTTC.

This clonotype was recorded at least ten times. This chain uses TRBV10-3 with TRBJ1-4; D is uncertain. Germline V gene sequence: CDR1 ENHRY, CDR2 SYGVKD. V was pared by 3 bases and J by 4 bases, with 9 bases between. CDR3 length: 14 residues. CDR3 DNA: TGTGCCATCAGTGAATTGGGCAGTAATGAAAAACTGTTTTTT. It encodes CAISELGSNEKLFF.

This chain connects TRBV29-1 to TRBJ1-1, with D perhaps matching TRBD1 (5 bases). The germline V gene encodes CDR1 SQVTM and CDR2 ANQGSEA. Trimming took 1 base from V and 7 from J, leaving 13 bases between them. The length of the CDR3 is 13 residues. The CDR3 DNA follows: TGCAGCGTTGAAGTGAATCGGGGGGATGAAGCTTTCTTT. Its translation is CSVEVNRGDEAFF.

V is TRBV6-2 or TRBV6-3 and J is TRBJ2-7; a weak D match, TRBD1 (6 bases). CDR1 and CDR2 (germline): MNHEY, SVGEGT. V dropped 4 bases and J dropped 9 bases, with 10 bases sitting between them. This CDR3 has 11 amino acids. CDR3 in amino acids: CASSSQGVQYF. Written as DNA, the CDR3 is TGTGCCAGCAGTTCACAGGGAGTGCAGTACTTC.

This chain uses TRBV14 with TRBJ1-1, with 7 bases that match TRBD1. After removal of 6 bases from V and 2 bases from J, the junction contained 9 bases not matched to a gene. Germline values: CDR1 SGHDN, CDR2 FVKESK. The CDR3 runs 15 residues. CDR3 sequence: CASRGWGQTNTEAFF. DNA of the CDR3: TGTGCCAGCAGGGGTTGGGGACAGACAAACACTGAAGCTTTCTTT. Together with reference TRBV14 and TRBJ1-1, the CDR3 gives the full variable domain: EAGVTQFPSHSVIEKGQTVTLRCDPISGHDNLYWYRRVMGKEIKFLLHFVKESKQDESGMPNNRFLAERTGGTYSTLKVQPAELEDSGVYFCASRGWGQTNTEAFFGQGTRLTVV.

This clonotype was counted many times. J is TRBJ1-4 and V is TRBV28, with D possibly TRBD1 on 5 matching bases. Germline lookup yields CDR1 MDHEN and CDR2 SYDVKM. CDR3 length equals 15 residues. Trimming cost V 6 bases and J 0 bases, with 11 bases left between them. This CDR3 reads CASRRQPATNEKLFF. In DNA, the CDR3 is TGTGCCAGCAGGCGACAGCCTGCAACTAATGAAAAACTGTTTTTT.

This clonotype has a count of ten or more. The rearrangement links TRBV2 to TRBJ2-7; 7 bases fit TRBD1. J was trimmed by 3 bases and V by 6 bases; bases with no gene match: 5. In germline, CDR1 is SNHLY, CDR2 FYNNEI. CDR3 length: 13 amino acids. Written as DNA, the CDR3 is TGTGCCAGCAGGGACGGGACAGTCTACGAGCAGTACTTC. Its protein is CASRDGTVYEQYF. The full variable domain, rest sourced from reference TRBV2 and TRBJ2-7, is EPEVTQTPSHQVTQMGQEVILRCVPISNHLYFYWYRQILGQKVEFLVSFYNNEISEKSEIFDDQFSVERPDGSNFTLKIRSTKLEDSAMYFCASRDGTVYEQYFGPGTRLTVT.

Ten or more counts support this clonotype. CDR3 protein: CASSLALLDLTRPYEQYF. CDR3 in DNA: TGTGCCAGCAGCTTAGCGCTATTGGACCTTACGCGCCCCTACGAGCAGTACTTC. This chain links TRBV7-2 with TRBJ2-7; no definite D call. CDR1 and CDR2 from the germline V gene are SGHTA and FQGNSA. The CDR3 is 18 amino acids. Deletions cut 0 bases from V and 2 bases from J, with 20 bases between.

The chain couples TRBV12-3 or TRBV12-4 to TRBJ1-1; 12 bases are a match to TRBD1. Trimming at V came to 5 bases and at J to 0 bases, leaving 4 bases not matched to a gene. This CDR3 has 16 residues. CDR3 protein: CASSSRDRGLNTEAFF. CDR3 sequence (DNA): TGTGCCAGCAGTAGCCGGGACAGGGGGCTGAACACTGAAGCTTTCTTT.

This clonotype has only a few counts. CDR3 in amino acids: CASLERTPYEQYF. For the CDR3, the DNA is TGTGCCAGCCTTGAGCGGACGCCCTACGAGCAGTACTTC. The chain uses TRBV6-1 and TRBJ2-7; D perhaps matches TRBD2 (5 bases). The CDR3 spans 13 residues. With 8 bases removed from V and 2 bases from J, the gap between germline ends came to 13 bases. The germline CDR1 and CDR2 sequences are MNHNS and SASEGT.

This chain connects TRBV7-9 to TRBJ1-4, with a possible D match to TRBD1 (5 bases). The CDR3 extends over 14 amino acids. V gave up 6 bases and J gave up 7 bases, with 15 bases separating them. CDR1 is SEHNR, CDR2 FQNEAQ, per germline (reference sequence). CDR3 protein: CASRRDPAGEKLFF. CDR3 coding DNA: TGTGCCAGCAGAAGGGACCCGGCGGGTGAAAAACTGTTTTTT.

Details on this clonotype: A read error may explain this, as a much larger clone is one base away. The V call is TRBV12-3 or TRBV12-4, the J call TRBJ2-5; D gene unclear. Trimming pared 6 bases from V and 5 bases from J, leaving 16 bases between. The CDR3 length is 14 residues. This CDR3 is CASSFGLSAETQYF. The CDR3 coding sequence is TGTGCCAGCAGCTTCGGATTGTCGGCTGAGACCCAGTACTTC.

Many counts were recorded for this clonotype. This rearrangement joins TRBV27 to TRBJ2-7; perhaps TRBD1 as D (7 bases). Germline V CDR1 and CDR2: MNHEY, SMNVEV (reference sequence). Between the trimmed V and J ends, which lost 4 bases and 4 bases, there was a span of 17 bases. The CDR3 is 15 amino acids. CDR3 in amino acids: CASSSSDRRAYEQYF. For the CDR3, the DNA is TGTGCCAGCAGTTCGTCGGACAGGAGGGCGTACGAGCAGTACTTC.

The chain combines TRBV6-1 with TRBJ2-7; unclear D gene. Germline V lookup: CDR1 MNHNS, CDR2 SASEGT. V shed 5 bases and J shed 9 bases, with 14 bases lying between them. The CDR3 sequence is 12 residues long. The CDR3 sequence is CASSTNGEAQYF. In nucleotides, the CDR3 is TGTGCCAGCAGTACTAACGGTGAGGCGCAGTACTTC.

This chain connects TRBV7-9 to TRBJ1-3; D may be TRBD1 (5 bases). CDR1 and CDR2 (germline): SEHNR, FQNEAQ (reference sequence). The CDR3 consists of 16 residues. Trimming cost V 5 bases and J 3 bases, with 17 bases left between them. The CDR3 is CASSGRVARGGNTIYF. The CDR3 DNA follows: TGTGCCAGCAGCGGCAGGGTCGCGCGGGGTGGAAACACCATATATTTT. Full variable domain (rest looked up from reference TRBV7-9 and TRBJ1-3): DTGVSQNPRHKITKRGQNVTFRCDPISEHNRLYWYRQTLGQGPEFLTYFQNEAQLEKSRLLSDRFSAERPKGSFSTLEIQRTEQGDSAMYLCASSGRVARGGNTIYFGEGSWLTVV.

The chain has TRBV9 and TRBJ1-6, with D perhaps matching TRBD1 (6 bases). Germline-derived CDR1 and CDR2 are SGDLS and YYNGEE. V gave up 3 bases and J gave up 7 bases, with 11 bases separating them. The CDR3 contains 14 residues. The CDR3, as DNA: TGTGCCAGCAGCGCCGGACAGCCAAATTCACCCCTCCACTTT. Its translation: CASSAGQPNSPLHF.

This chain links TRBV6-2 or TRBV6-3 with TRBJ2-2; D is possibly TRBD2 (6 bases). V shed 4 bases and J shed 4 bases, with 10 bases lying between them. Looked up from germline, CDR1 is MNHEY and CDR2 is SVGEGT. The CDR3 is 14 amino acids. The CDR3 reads CASSWRVGTGELFF. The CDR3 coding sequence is TGTGCCAGCAGTTGGAGGGTGGGCACCGGGGAGCTGTTTTTT.

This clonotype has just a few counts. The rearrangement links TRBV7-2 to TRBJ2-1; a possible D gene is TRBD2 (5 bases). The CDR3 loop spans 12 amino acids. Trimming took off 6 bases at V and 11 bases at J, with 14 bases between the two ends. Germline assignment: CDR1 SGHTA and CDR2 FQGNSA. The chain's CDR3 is CASSFTSGKQFF. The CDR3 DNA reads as TGTGCCAGCAGTTTCACCAGCGGCAAGCAGTTCTTC.

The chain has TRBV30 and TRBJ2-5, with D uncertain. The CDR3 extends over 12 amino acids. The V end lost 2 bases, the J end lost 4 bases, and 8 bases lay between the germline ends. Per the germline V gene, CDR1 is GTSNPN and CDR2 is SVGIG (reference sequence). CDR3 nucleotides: TGTGCCTGGAGTTCGATGGGAGAGACCCAGTACTTC. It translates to CAWSSMGETQYF.